This T cell receptor beta chain was identified in a study of control samples from healthy donors and cancer patients. Repertoires were generated with immunoSEQ multiplex PCR, while TCRdb's copy carries only in-frame clones and drops some. The sample shows tens of thousands of clones, 90% of them seen only once. This CDR3 has 17 residues. Germline V lookup: CDR1 ENHRY, CDR2 SYGVKD. The ends lost 6 bases at V and 3 bases at J; junction bases unmatched: 14. Sequenced sample: PBMCs. This sequence was found in a man aged 60 to 75 with colorectal cancer. V usage is TRBV10-3 and J usage is TRBJ1-1; 9 bases are shared with TRBD1. Here the CDR3 reads CAISTGTGTLRDTEAFF. The CDR3 region has the DNA TGTGCCATCAGCACCGGGACAGGGACTTTGAGAGACACTGAAGCTTTCTTT.